The TCR beta chain described here comes from a study of OX40 agonist ivuxolimab in advanced cancers. Study-wide results and limits: Expanded peripheral T-cell antigen specificity went undetermined.

Profiled with immunoSEQ multiplex PCR; TCRdb holds only in-frame clones, not every one. The sample holds about 82,000 clones, 75% to 90% seen once. A remark on this clone: Its target is unknown.

Germline CDR1 MDHEN, CDR2 SYDVKM. V trimming: 10 bases; J trimming: 4 bases; junction bases outside the gene matches: 10. CDR3 size: 15 residues. The TCR comes from an adult with an advanced solid tumor such as melanoma, head and neck, liver or kidney cancer. The sample in question was CD4+ or CD8+ T cells sorted from blood, obtained in a trial of the OX40 agonist ivuxolimab. The chain carries TRBV28 and TRBJ1-2; 12 positions agree with TRBD1. The CDR3 nucleotides read TGTGCCACCGGGACAGGGGGCTCATTGGGCTATGGCTACACCTTC. Amino acid sequence: CATGTGGSLGYGYTF.